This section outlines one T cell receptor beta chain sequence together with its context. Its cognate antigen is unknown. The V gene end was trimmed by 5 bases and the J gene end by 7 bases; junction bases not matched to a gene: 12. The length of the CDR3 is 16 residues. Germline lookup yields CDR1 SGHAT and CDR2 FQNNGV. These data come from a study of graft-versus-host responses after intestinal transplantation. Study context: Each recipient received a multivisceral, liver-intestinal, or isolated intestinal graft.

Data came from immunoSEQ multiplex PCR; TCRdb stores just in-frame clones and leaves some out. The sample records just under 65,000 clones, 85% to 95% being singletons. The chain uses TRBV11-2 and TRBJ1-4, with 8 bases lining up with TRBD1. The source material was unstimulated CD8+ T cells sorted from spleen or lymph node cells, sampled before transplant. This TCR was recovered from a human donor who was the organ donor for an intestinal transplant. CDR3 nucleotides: TGTGCCAGCAGCCCAATGAGGCAGGGGGCAGGTGAAAAACTGTTTTTT. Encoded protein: CASSPMRQGAGEKLFF.